These T cell receptor beta chains were read from a single sample in a study of cytomegalovirus exposure and HLA in healthy donors. Method: immunoSEQ multiplex PCR; TCRdb's copy keeps in-frame clones and lacks some. Of 110,000 or so clones in the sample, about four fifths were seen once. What was sequenced was PBMCs. The receptors shown here come from a man aged 25-45 years in good health and CMV-seronegative. Both conserved end residues are part of each CDR3. A D gene is named only where the DNA matches it firmly. Some rows mark clone size as missing; the rest say once, few, many or name a class of expanded clone.

j_call clone_size cdr3_length d_call v_call cdr3_nt cdr3_aa
TRBJ1-2 . 13 . TRBV4-3 TGCGCCAGCAGCCCGGACAGCTACTATGGCTACACCTTC CASSPDSYYGYTF
TRBJ2-5 . 13 . TRBV11-3 TGTGCCAGCAGCTTGGGCCACCAGCAGACCCAGTACTTC CASSLGHQQTQYF
TRBJ1-5 . 12 . TRBV27 TGTGCCAGCAGCTTCCCAGATCAGCCCCAGCATTTT CASSFPDQPQHF
TRBJ2-7 once 15 . TRBV4-1 TGCGCCAGCAGCCAGAGTTCAGGGGCCTTCTACGAGCAGTACTTC CASSQSSGAFYEQYF
TRBJ1-1 . 15 . TRBV10-3 TGTGCCATCAGTGATGTCGCTACGTCGGTCACTGAAGCTTTCTTT CAISDVATSVTEAFF
TRBJ2-7 . 15 . TRBV19 TGTGCCAGTAGTAGAAACAGGGAAGGCTCCTACGAGCAGTACTTC CASSRNREGSYEQYF
TRBJ1-2 . 13 TRBD1 TRBV5-4 TGTGCCAGCAGCTCCGGACAGGACTATGGCTACACCTTC CASSSGQDYGYTF
TRBJ1-4 . 14 . TRBV7-2 TGTGCCAGCAGCGAGATCATGGTCGGGGAAAAACTGTTTTTT CASSEIMVGEKLFF
TRBJ1-1 . 12 . TRBV23-1 TGCGCCAGCAGCGAGACAGGAAATGAAGCTTTCTTT CASSETGNEAFF
TRBJ2-7 . 18 . TRBV27 TGTGCCAGCAGTCTAAGAAGGTCTCCAGCTAGTATTTACTACGAGCAGTACTTC CASSLRRSPASIYYEQYF
TRBJ2-5 . 13 . TRBV19 TGTGCCAGTAGTAAAAACGCAGGAGAGACCCAGTACTTC CASSKNAGETQYF
TRBJ2-2 . 18 TRBD2 TRBV30 TGTGCCTGGAGTCCGGATCGGACTAGCGGGAGTATTACCGGGGAGCTGTTTTTT CAWSPDRTSGSITGELFF
TRBJ2-1 few 17 TRBD2 TRBV19 TGTGCCAGTAGTACCGGACTAGCGGAGAGGTTCTACAATGAGCAGTTCTTC CASSTGLAERFYNEQFF
TRBJ2-3 . 13 . TRBV2 TGTGCCAGCAGTATGTCCCCGCGAGTTACGCAGTATTTT CASSMSPRVTQYF
TRBJ2-1 . 17 . TRBV9 TGTGCCAGCAGCGGGTCTCCGGAGGAGGGGTCCTACAATGAGCAGTTCTTC CASSGSPEEGSYNEQFF
TRBJ2-1 . 16 TRBD2 TRBV10-3 TGTGCCATCAGTGACCGAGCGGGGCCCTACTACAATGAGCAGTTCTTC CAISDRAGPYYNEQFF
TRBJ2-3 . 16 . TRBV10-2 TGCGCCAGCAGTGAGTCCGCACTAGCCGGCACAGATACGCAGTATTTT CASSESALAGTDTQYF
TRBJ1-2 once 12 TRBD1 TRBV9 TGTGCCAGCAGCGGACAGGGCTATGGCTACACCTTC CASSGQGYGYTF
TRBJ1-3 . 11 . TRBV29-1 TGCAGTGCTATTTTATCAAACACCATATATTTT CSAILSNTIYF
TRBJ2-7 few 16 . TRBV5-1 TGCGCCAGCAGCTTGGCCGCGGGGAGTGGCTCCTACGAGCAGTACTTC CASSLAAGSGSYEQYF
TRBJ2-3 . 15 . TRBV7-2 TGTGCCAGCAGCTCAATGATCGGGGGCACAGATACGCAGTATTTT CASSSMIGGTDTQYF
TRBJ2-5 . 15 TRBD2 TRBV7-2 TGTGCCAGCAGCTTCTCTAGCGGGTCCTACGGGACCCAGTACTTC CASSFSSGSYGTQYF
TRBJ2-7 . 14 . TRBV30 TGTGCCTGGAGCCACGGGGGACAGCTCTACGAGCAGTACTTC CAWSHGGQLYEQYF
TRBJ1-6 . 15 TRBD1 TRBV4-3 TGCGCCAGCAGACTTGACAGGGGGTATAATTCACCCCTCCACTTT CASRLDRGYNSPLHF
TRBJ1-1 . 16 TRBD1 TRBV9 TGTGCCAGCAGCGTAGCTTCAGGGGGAAGCCCAAATGAAGCTTTCTTT CASSVASGGSPNEAFF
TRBJ2-7 once 14 . TRBV25-1 TGTGCCAGCAGTGAAGGGGCAGGGAACTACGAGCAGTACTTC CASSEGAGNYEQYF
TRBJ2-3 . 18 TRBD2 TRBV5-4 TGTGCCAGCAGCTTGTTGGCGGGGGGGCTTTCGGAGTCGGATACGCAGTATTTT CASSLLAGGLSESDTQYF
TRBJ2-7 . 14 TRBD2 TRBV10-3 TGTGCCATCAGAGGACTAGCGGCCTCCTACGAGCAGTACTTC CAIRGLAASYEQYF
TRBJ2-7 . 13 . TRBV27 TGTGCCAGCAGTTTCAGCCTAGGCTACGAGCAGTACTTC CASSFSLGYEQYF
TRBJ2-7 . 15 TRBD2 TRBV7-2 TGTGCCAGCAGCTTAGGGACTAGCGGGAGGGGCGAGCAGTACTTC CASSLGTSGRGEQYF
TRBJ1-3 . 17 TRBD1 TRBV4-3 TGCGCCAGCAGCCAAGGGACAGGCGCCACCTCTGGAAACACCATATATTTT CASSQGTGATSGNTIYF
TRBJ1-6 . 16 TRBD1 TRBV27 TGTGCCAGCAGGCGTACGACAGGGGGCGATAATTCACCCCTCCACTTT CASRRTTGGDNSPLHF
TRBJ1-5 . 13 TRBD1 TRBV6-6 TGTGCCAGCAGTGGACAGGGAGGTCAGCCCCAGCATTTT CASSGQGGQPQHF
TRBJ2-7 . 15 TRBD2 TRBV6-5 TGTGCCAGCAGTTACGACGCGGGGGGATCTTACGAGCAGTACTTC CASSYDAGGSYEQYF
TRBJ2-7 . 14 . TRBV6-5 TGTGCCAGCAGCCACGATGCTGGAGAATTCGAGCAGTACTTC CASSHDAGEFEQYF
TRBJ2-3 . 15 . TRBV9 TGTGCCAGCAGCGTAGCTCCGGGTGGGAGAGATACGCAGTATTTT CASSVAPGGRDTQYF
TRBJ1-2 once 14 TRBD1 TRBV9 TGTGCCAGCAGCGCGGGACAGGGATGGGATGGCTACACCTTC CASSAGQGWDGYTF
TRBJ1-2 . 16 TRBD1 TRBV19 TGTGCCAGTACCCTGGCTGCGACAGGGGGGAACTATGGCTACACCTTC CASTLAATGGNYGYTF
TRBJ1-4 once 15 TRBD1 TRBV4-3 TGCGCCAGCAGCCATATCCGGGACAGGGACGAAAAACTGTTTTTT CASSHIRDRDEKLFF
TRBJ1-3 once 15 . TRBV6-6 TGTGCCAGCATTCCTTCGCTCGGGACTGGAAACACCATATATTTT CASIPSLGTGNTIYF
TRBJ2-3 . 13 . TRBV19 TGTGCCAGTAGTCAGCGGGTGGCAGATACGCAGTATTTT CASSQRVADTQYF
TRBJ2-2 . 16 . TRBV4-3 TGCGCCAGCAGCCAAGGGGCCGGATCGAACACCGGGGAGCTGTTTTTT CASSQGAGSNTGELFF
TRBJ1-5 . 14 TRBD1 TRBV19 TGTGCCAGTAGCGGGACAGGGGGCAATCAGCCCCAGCATTTT CASSGTGGNQPQHF
TRBJ2-1 few 13 TRBD1 TRBV6-5 TGTGCCAGCACCGGGACAGGACAAAATGAGCAGTTCTTC CASTGTGQNEQFF
TRBJ1-2 . 15 TRBD1 TRBV19 TGTGCCAGTAGTCCACGCGACAGGGAAAGAGAGGGCTACACCTTC CASSPRDREREGYTF
TRBJ2-5 few 11 . TRBV28 TGTGCCAGCAGTCCTTTAGAGACCCAGTACTTC CASSPLETQYF
TRBJ1-2 . 14 . TRBV4-3 TGCGCCAGCAGCCAAGATGAGGGACTTAGCGGCTACACCTTC CASSQDEGLSGYTF
TRBJ2-4 . 17 TRBD2 TRBV9 TGTGCCAGCAGCGTAGGAGGACTAGCGGGGGGGCGAAACATTCAGTACTTC CASSVGGLAGGRNIQYF
TRBJ2-5 . 14 TRBD1 TRBV6-5 TGTGCCAGCACGTACAGGGGGAAGGTAGAGACCCAGTACTTC CASTYRGKVETQYF
TRBJ2-3 . 15 TRBD2 TRBV4-3 TGCGCCAGCAGCCCAGGTGCGGGAGGCACAGATACGCAGTATTTT CASSPGAGGTDTQYF
TRBJ1-2 . 15 TRBD1 TRBV9 TGTGCCAGCAGCGTCGTGGGACAGCCATACTATGGCTACACCTTC CASSVVGQPYYGYTF
TRBJ2-7 . 15 TRBD1 TRBV25-1 TGTGCCAGCAGTGAATCCCTGACAGGGGGCAACGAGCAGTACTTC CASSESLTGGNEQYF
TRBJ2-7 . 11 . TRBV5-4 TGTGCCAGCAGCCTACACCGGGACATCTTTTTC CASSLHRDIFF
TRBJ2-6 . 14 . TRBV30 TGTGCCCTGGGGCACACGTCTGGGGCCAACGTCCTGACTTTC CALGHTSGANVLTF
TRBJ2-2 . 15 . TRBV7-9 TGTGCCAGCAGCTTATTGAGGGAGAACACCGGGGAGCTGTTTTTT CASSLLRENTGELFF
TRBJ2-2 . 14 TRBD1 TRBV7-2 TGTGCCAGCAGCTCCGGGACAGGGCCCGGGGAGCTGTTTTTT CASSSGTGPGELFF
TRBJ2-2 . 18 TRBD1 TRBV7-9 TGTGCCAGCAGCCACGGGTACAGCAGGACAGGGAAGACCGGGGAGCTGTTTTTT CASSHGYSRTGKTGELFF
TRBJ1-1 . 15 . TRBV10-2 TGCGCCAGCAGTGAGTCCCAGGGAGGGAACACTGAAGCTTTCTTT CASSESQGGNTEAFF
TRBJ2-5 . 12 . TRBV2 TGTGCCAGCAATAACAGGGACGAGACCCAGTACTTC CASNNRDETQYF